This entry lists 4 T cell receptor beta chains sequenced from one sample in a study of blood T cells in healthy people across ages. A second about 7 to 11 cycle PCR used barcoded and J-beta primers. MiXCR, applied by TCRdb to the 5' RACE reads, yields one record per CDR3 protein. Among approximately 1,700,000 distinct CDR3 sequences listed, about 39% were seen once. The sequenced sample consisted of blood. Receptors originate from a human donor in good health.

The J gene is TRBJ2-1, the V gene TRBV7-3, with 7 nucleotides matching TRBD2. The germline V gene has CDR1 SGHTA and CDR2 FQGTGA. CDR3 size: 18 residues. The V and J ends lost 3 bases and 0 bases, in that order; junction bases with no gene match: 11. The CDR3 nucleotides are TGTGCCAGCAGCTTGACCGCGGGGGTACCAAGCTCCTACAATGAGCAGTTCTTC. Residues: CASSLTAGVPSSYNEQFF.

This clonotype was counted a few times. V gene TRBV20-1 combines with J gene TRBJ2-7; D call uncertain. The germline V and J ends were trimmed by 0 bases and 0 bases, with 12 bases remaining between them. Germline CDR1 and CDR2: DFQATT and SNEGSKA (reference sequence). CDR3 length equals 15 residues. In DNA form, the CDR3 reads TGCAGTGCTAGAGATCTAGGAGTTCTCTCCTACGAGCAGTACTTC. Translation gives CSARDLGVLSYEQYF.

This clonotype appeared a few times. The V gene is TRBV3-1, the J gene TRBJ2-5; 7 bases align to TRBD2. The J call is in doubt because the DNA end fits TRBJ2-7 better. Germline assignment: CDR1 LGHDT and CDR2 YNNKEL (reference sequence). CDR3 length equals 16 residues. Written as DNA, the CDR3 is TGTGCCAGCAGCCAAGATCCCGGAGTCGGGGGGTACGAGCAGTACTTC. Its translation is CASSQDPGVGGYEQYF.

V is TRBV20-1 and J is TRBJ2-1; D ambiguous. Trimming removed 3 bases from V and 7 bases from J, with 13 bases in between. The CDR3 runs 13 residues. Germline-derived CDR1 and CDR2 are DFQATT and SNEGSKA (reference sequence). The CDR3 here is CSASGRTENEQFF. The CDR3 nucleotides are TGCAGTGCTAGCGGACGGACGGAGAATGAGCAGTTCTTC.